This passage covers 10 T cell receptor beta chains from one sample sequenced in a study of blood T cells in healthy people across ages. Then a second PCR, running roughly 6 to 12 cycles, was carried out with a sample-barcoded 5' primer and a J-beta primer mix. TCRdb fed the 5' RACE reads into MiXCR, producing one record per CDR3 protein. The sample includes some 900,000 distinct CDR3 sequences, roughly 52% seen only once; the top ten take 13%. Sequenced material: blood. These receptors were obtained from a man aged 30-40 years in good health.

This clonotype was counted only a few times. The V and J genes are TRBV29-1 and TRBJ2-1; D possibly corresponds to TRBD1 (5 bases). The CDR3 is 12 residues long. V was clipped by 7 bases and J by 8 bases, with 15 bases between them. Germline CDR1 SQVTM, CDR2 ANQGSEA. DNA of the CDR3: TGCAGCGACAAATCAGGGCTACATGAGCAGTTCTTC. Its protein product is CSDKSGLHEQFF.

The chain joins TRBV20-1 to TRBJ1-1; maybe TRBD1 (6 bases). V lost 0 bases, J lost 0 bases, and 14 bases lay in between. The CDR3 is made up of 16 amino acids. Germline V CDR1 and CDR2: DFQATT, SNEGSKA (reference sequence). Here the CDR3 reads CSARDGGGRLNTEAFF. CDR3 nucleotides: TGCAGTGCTAGAGACGGGGGCGGCAGGTTGAACACTGAAGCTTTCTTT.

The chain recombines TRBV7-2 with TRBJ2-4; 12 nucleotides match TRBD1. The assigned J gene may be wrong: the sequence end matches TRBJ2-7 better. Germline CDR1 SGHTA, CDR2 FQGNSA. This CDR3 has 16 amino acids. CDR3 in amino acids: CASRALVGTGGLEQYF. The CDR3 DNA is TGTGCCAGCAGGGCCTTAGTGGGGACAGGGGGCCTCGAGCAGTACTTC.

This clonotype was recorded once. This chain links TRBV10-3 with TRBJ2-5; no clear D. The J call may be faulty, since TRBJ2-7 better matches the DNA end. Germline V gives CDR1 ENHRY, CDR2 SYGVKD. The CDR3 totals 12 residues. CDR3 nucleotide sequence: TGTGCCATCAGGGAATCGGTTTACGAGCAGTACTTC. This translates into CAIRESVYEQYF.

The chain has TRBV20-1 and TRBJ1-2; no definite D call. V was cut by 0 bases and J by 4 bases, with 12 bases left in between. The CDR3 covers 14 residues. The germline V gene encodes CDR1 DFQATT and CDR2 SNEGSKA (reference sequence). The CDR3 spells CSARDERRLYGYTF. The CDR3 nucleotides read TGCAGTGCTAGAGATGAACGGAGACTCTATGGCTACACCTTC.

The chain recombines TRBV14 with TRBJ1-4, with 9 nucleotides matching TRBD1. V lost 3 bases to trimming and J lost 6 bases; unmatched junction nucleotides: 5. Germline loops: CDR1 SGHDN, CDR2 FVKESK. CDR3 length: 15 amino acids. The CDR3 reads CASSHTGGEDEKLFF. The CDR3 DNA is TGTGCCAGCAGCCACACAGGGGGCGAGGATGAAAAACTGTTTTTT.

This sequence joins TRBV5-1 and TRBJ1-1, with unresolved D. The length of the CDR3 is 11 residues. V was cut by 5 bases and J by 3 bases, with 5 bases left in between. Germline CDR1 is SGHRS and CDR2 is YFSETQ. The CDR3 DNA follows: TGCGCCAGCAGGGGAGACACTGAAGCTTTCTTT. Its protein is CASRGDTEAFF.

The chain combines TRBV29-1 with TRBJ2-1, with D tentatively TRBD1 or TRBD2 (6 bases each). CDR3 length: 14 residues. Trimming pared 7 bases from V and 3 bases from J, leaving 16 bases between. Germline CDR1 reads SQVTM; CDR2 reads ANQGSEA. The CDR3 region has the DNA TGCAGCGAGAGGCTTAGGGGGGTCTACAATGAGCAGTTCTTC. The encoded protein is CSERLRGVYNEQFF.

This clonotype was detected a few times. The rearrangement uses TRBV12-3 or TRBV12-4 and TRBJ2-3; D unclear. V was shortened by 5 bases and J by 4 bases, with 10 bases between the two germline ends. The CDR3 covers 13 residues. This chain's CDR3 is CASSRLSPDTQYF. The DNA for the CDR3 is TGTGCCAGCAGTCGACTGTCCCCAGATACGCAGTATTTT.

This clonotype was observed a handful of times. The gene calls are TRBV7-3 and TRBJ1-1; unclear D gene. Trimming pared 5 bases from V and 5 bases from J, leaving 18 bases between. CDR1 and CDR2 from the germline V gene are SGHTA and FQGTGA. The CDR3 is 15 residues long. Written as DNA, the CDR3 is TGTGCCAGCAGCCGGTGGGTGAGCGAGAAGACTGAAGCTTTCTTT. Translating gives CASSRWVSEKTEAFF.